This T cell receptor beta chain appears in the sequencing data of a study of T cell responses to AZD1222 COVID-19 vaccine. Here immunoSEQ multiplex PCR was the method, and the copy in TCRdb shows in-frame clones only, minus some. The sample contains some 130,000 clones, approximately 90% of which appear only once. The specimen comprised peripheral blood, sampled 28 days after the second AZD1222 dose. The clonotype originates from an adult who received the AZD1222 COVID-19 vaccine.

The CDR3 here is CASSYSINTNEKLFF. The CDR3 nucleotides are TGTGCCAGCAGTTACTCGATTAATACTAATGAAAAACTGTTTTTT. This rearrangement joins TRBV6-5 to TRBJ1-4; D uncertain. The germline gives CDR1 MNHEY, CDR2 SVGAGI. Deletions cut 0 bases from V and 2 bases from J, with 7 bases between. This CDR3 contains 15 residues.